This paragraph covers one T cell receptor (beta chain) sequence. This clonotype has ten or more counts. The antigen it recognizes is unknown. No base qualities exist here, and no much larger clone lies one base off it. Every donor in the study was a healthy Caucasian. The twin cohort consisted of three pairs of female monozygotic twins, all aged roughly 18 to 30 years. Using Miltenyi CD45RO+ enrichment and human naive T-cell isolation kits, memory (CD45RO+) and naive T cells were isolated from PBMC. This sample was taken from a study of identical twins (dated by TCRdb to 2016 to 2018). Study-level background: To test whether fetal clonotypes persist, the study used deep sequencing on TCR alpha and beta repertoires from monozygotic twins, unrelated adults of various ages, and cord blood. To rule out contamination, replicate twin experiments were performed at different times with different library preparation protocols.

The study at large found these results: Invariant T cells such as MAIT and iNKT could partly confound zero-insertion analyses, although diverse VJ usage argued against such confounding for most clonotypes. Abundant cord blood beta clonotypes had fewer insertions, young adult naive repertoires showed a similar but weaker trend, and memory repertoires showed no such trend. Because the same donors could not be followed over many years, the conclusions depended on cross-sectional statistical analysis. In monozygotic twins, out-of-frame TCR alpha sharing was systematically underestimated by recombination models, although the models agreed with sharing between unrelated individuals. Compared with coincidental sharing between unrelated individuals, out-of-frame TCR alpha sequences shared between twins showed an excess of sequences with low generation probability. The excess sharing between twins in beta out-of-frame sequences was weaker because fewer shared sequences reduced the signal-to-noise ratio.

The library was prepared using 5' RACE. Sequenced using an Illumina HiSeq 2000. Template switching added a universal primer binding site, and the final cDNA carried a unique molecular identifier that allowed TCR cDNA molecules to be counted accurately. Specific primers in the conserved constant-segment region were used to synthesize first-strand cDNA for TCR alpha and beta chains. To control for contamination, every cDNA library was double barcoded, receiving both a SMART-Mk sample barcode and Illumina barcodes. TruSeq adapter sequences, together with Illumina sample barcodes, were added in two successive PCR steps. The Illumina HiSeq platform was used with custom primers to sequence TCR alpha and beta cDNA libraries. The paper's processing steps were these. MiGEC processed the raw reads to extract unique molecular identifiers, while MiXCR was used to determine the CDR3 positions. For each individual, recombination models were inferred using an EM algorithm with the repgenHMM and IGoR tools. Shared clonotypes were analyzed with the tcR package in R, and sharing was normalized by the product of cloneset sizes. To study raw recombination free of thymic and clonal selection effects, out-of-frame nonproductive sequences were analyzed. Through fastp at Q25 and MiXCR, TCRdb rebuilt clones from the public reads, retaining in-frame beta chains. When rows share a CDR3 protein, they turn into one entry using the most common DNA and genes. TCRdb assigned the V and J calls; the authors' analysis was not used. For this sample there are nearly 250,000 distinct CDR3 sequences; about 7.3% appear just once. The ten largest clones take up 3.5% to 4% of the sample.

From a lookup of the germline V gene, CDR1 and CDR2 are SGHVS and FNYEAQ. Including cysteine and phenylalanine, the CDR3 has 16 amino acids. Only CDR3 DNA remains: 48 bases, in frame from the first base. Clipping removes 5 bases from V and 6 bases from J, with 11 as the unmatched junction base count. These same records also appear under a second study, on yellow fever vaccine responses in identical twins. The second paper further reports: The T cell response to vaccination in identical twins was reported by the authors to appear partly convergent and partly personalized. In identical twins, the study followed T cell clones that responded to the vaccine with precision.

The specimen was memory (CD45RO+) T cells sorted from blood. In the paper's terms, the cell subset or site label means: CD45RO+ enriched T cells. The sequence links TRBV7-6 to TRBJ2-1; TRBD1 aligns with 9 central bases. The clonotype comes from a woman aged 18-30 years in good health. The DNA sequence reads TGTGCCAGCAGCCCTAGGTGGGACAGGGCGTCCAATGAGCAGTTCTTC. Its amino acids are CASSPRWDRASNEQFF.